One sample yielded the 5 T cell receptor beta chains listed below, sequenced in a study of blood T cell repertoires in COVID-19 (dated by TCRdb to about 2020). Library creation used the immunoSEQ multiplex PCR assay. Held by TCRdb, this immuneACCESS table contains in-frame sequences only and omits some clones. Under half of the omission traces to an unresolved V gene where checked; the cause of the rest is unknown. Across this sample there are fewer than 110,000 clones, with approximately 80% seen only once. Together, the top ten hold about 4.3% of the sample. Sequenced material: peripheral blood. These receptors were taken from an older man with acute or convalescent COVID-19.

CDR3 sequence (DNA): TGTGCCAGCAGCCAAGCCGCAGGGGGCGCCTTCGGTGGCTACACCTTC. Residues: CASSQAAGGAFGGYTF. J is TRBJ1-2 and V is TRBV3-1 (or the pseudogene TRBV3-2), with 8 bases lining up with TRBD1. CDR3 length: 16 amino acids. The V gene end was trimmed by 1 base and the J gene end by 7 bases; junction bases not matched to a gene: 11. From germline, CDR1 is LGHDT and CDR2 YNNKEL (reference sequence).

The chain couples TRBV10-1 to TRBJ2-1; D gene unclear. Looked up from germline, CDR1 is WNHNN and CDR2 is SYGVQD (reference sequence). The CDR3 has 14 residues. V dropped 3 bases and J dropped 5 bases, with 11 bases sitting between them. CDR3 in amino acids: CASSDGQMDNEQFF. CDR3 in DNA: TGCGCCAGCAGTGATGGGCAAATGGACAATGAGCAGTTCTTC.

The rearrangement joins TRBV3-1 (or the pseudogene TRBV3-2) to TRBJ1-6; D not certain. Trimming removed 3 bases at V and 10 bases at J, with 10 bases between. Looked up from germline, CDR1 is LGHDT and CDR2 is YNNKEL (reference sequence). CDR3 length equals 13 residues. DNA for the CDR3: TGTGCCAGCAGCCACCGGGGAAACTCACCCCTCCACTTT. Translated, it gives CASSHRGNSPLHF.

CDR3 protein: CASRMTGSNQPQHF. The CDR3 DNA sequence: TGTGCCAGCAGGATGACAGGGAGCAATCAGCCCCAGCATTTT. The chain carries TRBV6-1 and TRBJ1-5, with 7 bases matching TRBD1. CDR1 and CDR2 from the germline V gene are MNHNS and SASEGT. V shed 6 bases and J 1 base; nucleotides not matched to a gene: 3. This CDR3 spans 14 amino acids.

The chain employs TRBV9 and TRBJ2-7, with 12 bases aligning to TRBD2. V shed 8 bases, J shed 1 base, and the junction held 4 bases outside the gene matches. The CDR3 contains 14 residues. The germline V gene has CDR1 SGDLS and CDR2 YYNGEE. The CDR3 nucleotides read TGTGCCAGTTACGGACTAGCGGGGTCCTACGAGCAGTACTTC. Translating it yields CASYGLAGSYEQYF.